This entry describes one TCR beta chain. TCRdb called the RT-PCR reads again in MiXCR, with one record for every CDR3 protein. Here the sample spans about 680,000 distinct CDR3 sequences, 13% to 15% being singletons. Germline V gene sequence: CDR1 SGHNT, CDR2 YENEEA. The CDR3 is 13 residues long. V shed 2 bases and J 13 bases; nucleotides not matched to a gene: 10. The TCR sequence derives from a female donor in good health, serving as a healthy control. The chain carries TRBV11-3 and TRBJ2-5; 7 bases line up with TRBD1. The sequencing sample was made of memory CD4+ T cells from blood. CDR3 sequence: CASSLMTGHPMYF. The CDR3 nucleotides read TGTGCCAGCAGCTTAATGACAGGGCACCCTATGTACTTC.